The T cell receptor beta chain under discussion was sequenced for a study of OX40 agonist ivuxolimab in advanced cancers. TCRdb keeps only in-frame clones here, not all; method: immunoSEQ multiplex PCR. The sample shows tens of thousands of clones, around 90% of them seen only once. Germline loops: CDR1 LNHDA, CDR2 SQIVND (reference sequence). The CDR3 has 13 residues. With respect to this clone: At one boundary the junction diverges from the germline segment, which might be a read error.

The rearrangement joins TRBV19 to TRBJ2-7; D is ambiguous. This sample comprised CD4+ or CD8+ T cells sorted from blood, obtained in a trial of the OX40 agonist ivuxolimab. This TCR was recovered from an adult with an advanced solid tumor such as melanoma, head and neck, liver or kidney cancer. CDR3 bases: TGTACCAGTAGCACTACTGTCCTGGGCGAGCAGTACTTC. It specifies CTSSTTVLGEQYF. Looking up the rest from reference TRBV19 and TRBJ2-7 gives the full variable domain: DGGITQSPKYLFRKEGQNVTLSCEQNLNHDAMYWYRQDPGQGLRLIYYSQIVNDFQKGDIAEGYSVSREKKESFPLTVTSAQKNPTAFYLCTSSTTVLGEQYFGPGTRLTVT.